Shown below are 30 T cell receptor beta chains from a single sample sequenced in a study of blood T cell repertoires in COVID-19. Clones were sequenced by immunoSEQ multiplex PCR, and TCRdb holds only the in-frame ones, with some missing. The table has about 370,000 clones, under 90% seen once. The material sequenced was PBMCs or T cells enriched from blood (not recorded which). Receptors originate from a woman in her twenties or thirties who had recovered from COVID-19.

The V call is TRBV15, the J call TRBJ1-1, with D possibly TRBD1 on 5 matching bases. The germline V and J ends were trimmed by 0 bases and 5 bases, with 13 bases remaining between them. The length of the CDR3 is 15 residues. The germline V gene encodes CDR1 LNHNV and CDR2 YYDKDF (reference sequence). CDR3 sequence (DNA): TGTGCCACCAGCAGAGAGCTCGGGGGAATTACTGAAGCTTTCTTT. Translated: CATSRELGGITEAFF.

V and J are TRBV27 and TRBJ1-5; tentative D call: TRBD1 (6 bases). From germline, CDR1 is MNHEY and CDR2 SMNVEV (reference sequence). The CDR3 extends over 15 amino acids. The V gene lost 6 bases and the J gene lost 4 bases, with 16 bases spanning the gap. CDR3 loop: CASSNRAPRNQPQHF. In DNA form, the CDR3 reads TGTGCCAGCAGCAACAGGGCACCTCGTAATCAGCCCCAGCATTTT.

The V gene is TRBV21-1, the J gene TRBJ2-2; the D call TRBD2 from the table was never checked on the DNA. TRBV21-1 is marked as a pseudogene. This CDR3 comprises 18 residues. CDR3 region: CASSKEGRPSERAGELFF. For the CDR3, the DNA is TGTGCCAGCAGCAAAGAGGGTAGGCCGAGCGAGAGGGCCGGGGAGCTGTTTTTT.

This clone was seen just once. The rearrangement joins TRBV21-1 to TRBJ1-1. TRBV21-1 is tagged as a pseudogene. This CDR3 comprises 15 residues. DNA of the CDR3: TGTGCCAGCAGTAAAGAGCGGGGGCGGGACACTGAAGCTTTCTTT. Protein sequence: CASSKERGRDTEAFF.

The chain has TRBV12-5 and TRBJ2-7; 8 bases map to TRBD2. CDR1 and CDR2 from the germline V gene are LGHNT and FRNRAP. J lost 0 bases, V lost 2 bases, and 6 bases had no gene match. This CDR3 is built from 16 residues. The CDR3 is CASGLFTGGLSYEQYF. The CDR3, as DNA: TGTGCTAGTGGTTTGTTCACGGGAGGGCTCTCCTACGAGCAGTACTTC. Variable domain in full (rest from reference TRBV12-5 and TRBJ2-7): DARVTQTPRHKVTEMGQEVTMRCQPILGHNTVFWYRQTMMQGLELLAYFRNRAPLDDSGMPKDRFSAEMPDATLATLKIQPSEPRDSAVYFCASGLFTGGLSYEQYFGPGTRLTVT.

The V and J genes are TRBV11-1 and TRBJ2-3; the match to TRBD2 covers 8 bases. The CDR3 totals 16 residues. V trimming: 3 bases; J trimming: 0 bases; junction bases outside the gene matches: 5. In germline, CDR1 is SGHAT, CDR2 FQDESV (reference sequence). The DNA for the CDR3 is TGTGCCAGCAGCTTCGACGGGGGGGAGAGCACAGATACGCAGTATTTT. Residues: CASSFDGGESTDTQYF.

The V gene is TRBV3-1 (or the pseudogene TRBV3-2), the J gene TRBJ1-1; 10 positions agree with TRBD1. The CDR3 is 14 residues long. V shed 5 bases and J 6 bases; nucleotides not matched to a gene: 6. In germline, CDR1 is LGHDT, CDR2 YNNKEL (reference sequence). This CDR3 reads CASSTRTGGAEAFF. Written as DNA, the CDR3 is TGTGCCAGCAGCACGCGGACAGGGGGGGCTGAAGCTTTCTTT.

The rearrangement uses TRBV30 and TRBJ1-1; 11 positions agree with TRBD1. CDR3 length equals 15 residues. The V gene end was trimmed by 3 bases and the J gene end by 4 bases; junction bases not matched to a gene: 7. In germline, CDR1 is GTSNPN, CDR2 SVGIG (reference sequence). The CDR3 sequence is CAWRGRTGGATEAFF. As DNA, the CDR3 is TGTGCCTGGAGGGGCCGGACAGGGGGCGCCACTGAAGCTTTCTTT. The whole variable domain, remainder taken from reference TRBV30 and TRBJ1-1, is SQTIHQWPATLVQPVGSPLSLECTVEGTSNPNLYWYRQAAGRGLQLLFYSVGIGQISSEVPQNLSASRPQDRQFILSSKKLLLSDSGFYLCAWRGRTGGATEAFFGQGTRLTVV.

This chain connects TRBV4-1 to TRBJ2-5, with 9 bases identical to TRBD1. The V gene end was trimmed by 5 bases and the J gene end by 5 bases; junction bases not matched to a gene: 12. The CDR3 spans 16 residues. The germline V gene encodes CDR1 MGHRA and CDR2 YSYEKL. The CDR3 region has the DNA TGCGCCAGCAGCTCCCCTGCCCAGGGACAGGGTGAGACCCAGTACTTC. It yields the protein CASSSPAQGQGETQYF.

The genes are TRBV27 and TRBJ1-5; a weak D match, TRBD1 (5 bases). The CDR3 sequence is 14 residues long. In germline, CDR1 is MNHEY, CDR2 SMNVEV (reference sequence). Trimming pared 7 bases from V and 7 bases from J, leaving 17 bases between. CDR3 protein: CASKRQTAAQPQHF. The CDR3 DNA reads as TGTGCCAGCAAAAGACAGACTGCGGCGCAGCCCCAGCATTTT.

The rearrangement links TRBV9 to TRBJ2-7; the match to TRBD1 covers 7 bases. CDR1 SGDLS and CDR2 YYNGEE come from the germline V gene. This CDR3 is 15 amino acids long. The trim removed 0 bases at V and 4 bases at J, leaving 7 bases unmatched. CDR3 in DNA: TGTGCCAGCAGCGTAGGACAGGGCCTCCCTTACGAGCAGTACTTC. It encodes CASSVGQGLPYEQYF.

CDR3 residues: CASSLRGQPQHF. The CDR3 nucleotides are TGTGCCAGCAGCTTAAGGGGACAGCCCCAGCATTTT. The chain carries TRBV7-9 and TRBJ1-5; TRBD1 might be the D (5 bases). Trimming stripped 2 bases from V and 7 bases from J, with 6 bases between. The germline V gene encodes CDR1 SEHNR and CDR2 FQNEAQ (reference sequence). There are 12 residues in the CDR3.

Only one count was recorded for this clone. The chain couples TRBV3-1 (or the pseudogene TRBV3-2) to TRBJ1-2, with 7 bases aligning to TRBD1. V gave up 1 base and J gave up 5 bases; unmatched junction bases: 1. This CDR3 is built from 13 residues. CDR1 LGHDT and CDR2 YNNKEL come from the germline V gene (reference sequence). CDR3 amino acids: CASSQGTGYGYTF. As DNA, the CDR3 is TGTGCCAGCAGCCAAGGGACAGGATATGGCTACACCTTC.

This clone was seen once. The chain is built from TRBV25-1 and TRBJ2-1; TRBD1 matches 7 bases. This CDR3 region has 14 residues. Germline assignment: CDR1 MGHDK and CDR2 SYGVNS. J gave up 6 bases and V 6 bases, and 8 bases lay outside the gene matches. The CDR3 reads CASSLGGAFNEQFF. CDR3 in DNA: TGTGCCAGCAGCTTAGGGGGCGCGTTCAATGAGCAGTTCTTC.

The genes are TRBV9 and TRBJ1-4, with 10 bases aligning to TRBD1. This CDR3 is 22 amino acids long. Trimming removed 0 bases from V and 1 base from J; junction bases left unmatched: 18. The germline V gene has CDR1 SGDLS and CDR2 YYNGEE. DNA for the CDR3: TGTGCCAGCAGCGTAGAGAGATCAACCGGGACAGGGGCTTTGGGAACTAATGAAAAACTGTTTTTT. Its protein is CASSVERSTGTGALGTNEKLFF.

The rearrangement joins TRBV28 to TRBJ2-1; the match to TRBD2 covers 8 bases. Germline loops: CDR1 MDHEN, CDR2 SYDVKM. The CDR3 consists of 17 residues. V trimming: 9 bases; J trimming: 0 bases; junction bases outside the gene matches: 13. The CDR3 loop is CASATFVAGPSYNEQFF. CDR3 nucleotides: TGTGCCAGTGCAACCTTTGTAGCGGGGCCCTCCTACAATGAGCAGTTCTTC.

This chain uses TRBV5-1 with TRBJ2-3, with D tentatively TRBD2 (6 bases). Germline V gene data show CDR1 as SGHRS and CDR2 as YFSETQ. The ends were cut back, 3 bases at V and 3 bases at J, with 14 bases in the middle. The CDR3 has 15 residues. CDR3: CASSSSSAATDTQYF. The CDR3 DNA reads TGCGCCAGCAGCTCCTCTAGCGCGGCGACAGATACGCAGTATTTT.

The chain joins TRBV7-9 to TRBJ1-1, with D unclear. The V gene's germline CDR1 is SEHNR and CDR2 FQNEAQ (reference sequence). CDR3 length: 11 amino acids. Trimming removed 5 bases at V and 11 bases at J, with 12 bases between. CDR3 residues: CASSRRWWAFF. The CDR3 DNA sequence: TGTGCCAGCAGCCGCAGGTGGTGGGCTTTCTTT.

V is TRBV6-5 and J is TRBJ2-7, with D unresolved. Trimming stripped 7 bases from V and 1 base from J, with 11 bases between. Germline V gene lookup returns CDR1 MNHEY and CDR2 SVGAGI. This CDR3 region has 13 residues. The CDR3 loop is CASTARSSYEQYF. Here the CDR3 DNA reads TGTGCCAGCACAGCGCGTTCTTCCTACGAGCAGTACTTC.

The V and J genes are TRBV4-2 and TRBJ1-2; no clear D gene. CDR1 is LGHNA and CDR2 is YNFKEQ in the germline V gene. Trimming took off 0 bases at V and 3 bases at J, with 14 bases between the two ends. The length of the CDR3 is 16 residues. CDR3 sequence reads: CASSQDDGYEDYGYTF. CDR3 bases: TGTGCCAGCAGCCAAGATGATGGGTACGAGGACTATGGCTACACCTTC.

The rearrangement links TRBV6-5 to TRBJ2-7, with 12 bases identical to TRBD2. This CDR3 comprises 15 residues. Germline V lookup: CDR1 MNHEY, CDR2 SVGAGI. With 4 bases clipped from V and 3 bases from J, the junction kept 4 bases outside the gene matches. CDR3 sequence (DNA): TGTGCCAGCAGTTCGCGACTAGCGGGGGACTACGAGCAGTACTTC. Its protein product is CASSSRLAGDYEQYF.

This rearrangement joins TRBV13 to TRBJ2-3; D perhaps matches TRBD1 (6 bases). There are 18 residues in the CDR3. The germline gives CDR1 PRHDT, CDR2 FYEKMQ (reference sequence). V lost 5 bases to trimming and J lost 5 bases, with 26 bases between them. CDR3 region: CASSPHPLLQGAGDTQYF. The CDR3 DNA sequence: TGTGCCAGCAGCCCGCACCCTTTGCTACAGGGTGCGGGAGATACGCAGTATTTT.

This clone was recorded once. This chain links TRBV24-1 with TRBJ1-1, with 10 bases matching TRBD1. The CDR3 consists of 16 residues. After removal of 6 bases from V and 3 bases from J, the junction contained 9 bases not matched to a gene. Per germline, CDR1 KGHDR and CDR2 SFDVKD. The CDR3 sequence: CATSLGTGVVDTEAFF. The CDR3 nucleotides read TGTGCCACCAGTCTTGGGACAGGGGTGGTTGACACTGAAGCTTTCTTT.

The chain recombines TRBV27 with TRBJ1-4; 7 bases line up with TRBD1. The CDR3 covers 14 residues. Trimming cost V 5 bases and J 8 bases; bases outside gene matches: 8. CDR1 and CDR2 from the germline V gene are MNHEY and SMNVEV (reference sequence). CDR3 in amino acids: CASSRKGQQEKLFF. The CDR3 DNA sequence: TGTGCCAGCAGTCGTAAGGGACAGCAAGAAAAACTGTTTTTT.

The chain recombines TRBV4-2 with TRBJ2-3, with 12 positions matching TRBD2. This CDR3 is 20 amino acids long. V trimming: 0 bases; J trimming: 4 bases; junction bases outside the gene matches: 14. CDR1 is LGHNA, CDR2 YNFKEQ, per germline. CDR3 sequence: CASSQDLASGGAGVSDTQYF. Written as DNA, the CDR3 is TGTGCCAGCAGCCAAGACCTCGCTAGCGGGGGGGCCGGAGTGTCAGATACGCAGTATTTT.

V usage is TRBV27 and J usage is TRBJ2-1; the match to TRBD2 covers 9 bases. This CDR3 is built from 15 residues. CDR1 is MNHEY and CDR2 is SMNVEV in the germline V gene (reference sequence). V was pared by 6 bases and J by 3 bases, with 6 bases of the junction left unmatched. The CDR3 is CASRKAGGHYNEQFF. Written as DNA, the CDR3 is TGTGCCAGCAGAAAAGCGGGAGGACACTACAATGAGCAGTTCTTC.

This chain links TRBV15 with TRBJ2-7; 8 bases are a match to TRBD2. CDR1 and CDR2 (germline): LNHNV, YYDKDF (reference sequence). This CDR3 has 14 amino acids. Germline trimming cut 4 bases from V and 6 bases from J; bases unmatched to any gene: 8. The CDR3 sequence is CATSTFREGPEQYF. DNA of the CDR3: TGTGCCACCAGCACTTTCCGGGAGGGCCCCGAGCAGTACTTC. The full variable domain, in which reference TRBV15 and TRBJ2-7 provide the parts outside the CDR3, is DAMVIQNPRYQVTQFGKPVTLSCSQTLNHNVMYWYQQKSSQAPKLLFHYYDKDFNNEADTPDNFQSRRPNTSFCFLDIRSPGLGDTAMYLCATSTFREGPEQYFGPGTRLTVT.

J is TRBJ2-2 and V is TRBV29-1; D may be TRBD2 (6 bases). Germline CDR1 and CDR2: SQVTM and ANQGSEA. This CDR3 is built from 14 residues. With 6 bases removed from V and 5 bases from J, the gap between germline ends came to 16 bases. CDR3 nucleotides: TGCAGCGTAACCCGACTAGGAGCAACCGGGGAGCTGTTTTTT. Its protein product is CSVTRLGATGELFF.

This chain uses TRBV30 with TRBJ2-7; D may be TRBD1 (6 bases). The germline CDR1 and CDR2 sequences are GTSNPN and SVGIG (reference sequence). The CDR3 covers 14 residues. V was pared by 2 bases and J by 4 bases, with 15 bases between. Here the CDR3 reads CAWSPTTGQYEQYF. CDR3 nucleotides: TGTGCCTGGAGTCCTACCACGGGACAATACGAGCAGTACTTC.

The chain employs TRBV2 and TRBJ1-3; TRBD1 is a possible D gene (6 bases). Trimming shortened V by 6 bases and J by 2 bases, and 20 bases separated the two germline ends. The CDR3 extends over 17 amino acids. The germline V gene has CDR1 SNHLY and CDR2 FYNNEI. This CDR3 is CASSALGGAPAGNTIYF. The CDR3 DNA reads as TGTGCCAGCAGCGCTTTGGGGGGGGCGCCAGCTGGAAACACCATATATTTT. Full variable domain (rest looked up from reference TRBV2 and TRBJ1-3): EPEVTQTPSHQVTQMGQEVILRCVPISNHLYFYWYRQILGQKVEFLVSFYNNEISEKSEIFDDQFSVERPDGSNFTLKIRSTKLEDSAMYFCASSALGGAPAGNTIYFGEGSWLTVV.